These 8 T cell receptor beta chains were sequenced from one sample in a study of chemoradiotherapy in HPV16-positive cancers. Assay used: immunoSEQ multiplex PCR; TCRdb lists only in-frame clones, some missing. The sample contains about 5,000 clones, about 83% of which appear only once. The source material was tumor tissue, sampled from a patient who underwent chemoradiotherapy. These receptors were collected from a human donor with HPV-associated anogenital cancer.

The chain links TRBV7-3 to TRBJ2-5; either TRBD1 or TRBD2 may fit D (7 bases each). V lost 4 bases, J lost 7 bases, and 22 bases lay in between. CDR3 length: 16 residues. Germline assignment: CDR1 SGHTA and CDR2 FQGTGA. The CDR3 loop is CASSSQGGGQPMTQYF. DNA for the CDR3: TGTGCCAGCAGCTCCCAGGGGGGGGGACAGCCGATGACCCAGTACTTC.

V gene TRBV29-1 combines with J gene TRBJ1-1, with D tentatively TRBD1 (5 bases). The germline V gene has CDR1 SQVTM and CDR2 ANQGSEA. This CDR3 has 13 residues. V gave up 4 bases and J gave up 5 bases, with 14 bases separating them. DNA of the CDR3: TGCAGCGTTGCCCCGGACGGGGGGACTGAAGCTTTCTTT. It codes for CSVAPDGGTEAFF.

The J gene is TRBJ2-4, the V gene TRBV19, with 12 bases identical to TRBD1. Germline V gene lookup returns CDR1 LNHDA and CDR2 SQIVND (reference sequence). After removal of 5 bases from V and 2 bases from J, the junction contained 10 bases not matched to a gene. The CDR3 contains 18 residues. The CDR3 reads CASSATGTGGATKNIQYF. CDR3 DNA: TGTGCCAGTAGTGCCACCGGGACAGGGGGCGCGACCAAAAACATTCAGTACTTC.

V usage is TRBV7-3 and J usage is TRBJ1-1; D gene uncertain. CDR3 length equals 13 residues. Germline-derived CDR1 and CDR2 are SGHTA and FQGTGA. Between the trimmed V and J ends, which lost 2 bases and 3 bases, there was a span of 7 bases. CDR3 amino acids: CASSLFGDTEAFF. In nucleotides, the CDR3 is TGTGCCAGCAGCTTATTTGGGGACACTGAAGCTTTCTTT.

With respect to this clone: The junction and the germline gene differ at one end; a read error may be behind it. In nucleotides, the CDR3 is TGTGCCAGCAGCTCCGAAGGGTATTTGGGCCCTACGTTATTT. Its protein product is CASSSEGYLGPTLF. This sequence joins TRBV5-6 and TRBJ1-1; D unresolved. Per germline, CDR1 SGHDT and CDR2 YYEEEE. There are 14 residues in the CDR3.

The genes are TRBV5-1 and TRBJ2-6; no definite D call. CDR1 is SGHRS, CDR2 YFSETQ, per germline. This CDR3 contains 16 residues. V was clipped by 0 bases and J by 0 bases, with 7 bases between them. The CDR3 coding sequence is TGCGCCAGCAGCTTGGAACCGGGCTCTGGGGCCAACGTCCTGACTTTC. Amino acid sequence: CASSLEPGSGANVLTF.

The chain has TRBV10-3 and TRBJ1-5; D gene unclear. The CDR3 loop spans 13 amino acids. The V and J ends lost 7 bases and 3 bases respectively, with 10 bases between them. CDR1 and CDR2 (germline): ENHRY, SYGVKD. The CDR3: CAITVEPNQPQHF. The CDR3 nucleotides are TGTGCCATCACGGTGGAGCCCAATCAGCCCCAGCATTTT.

The V and J genes are TRBV2 and TRBJ1-5; 8 bases align to TRBD1. Unmatched junction bases numbered 2, after V lost 2 bases and J lost 2 bases. Germline loops: CDR1 SNHLY, CDR2 FYNNEI. This CDR3 spans 15 amino acids. The CDR3 DNA reads as TGTGCCAGCAGTGAACGGACAGGGCGCAATCAGCCCCAGCATTTT. Its protein is CASSERTGRNQPQHF.